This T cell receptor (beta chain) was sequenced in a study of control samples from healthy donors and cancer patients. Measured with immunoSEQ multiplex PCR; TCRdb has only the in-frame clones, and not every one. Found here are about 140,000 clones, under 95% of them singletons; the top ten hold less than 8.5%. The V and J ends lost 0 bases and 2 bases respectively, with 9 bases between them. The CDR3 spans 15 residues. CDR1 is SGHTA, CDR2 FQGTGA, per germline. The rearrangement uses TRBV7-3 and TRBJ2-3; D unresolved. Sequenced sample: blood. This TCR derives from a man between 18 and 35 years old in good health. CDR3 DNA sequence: TGTGCCAGCAGCTTAACGAGTGCCTACACAGATACGCAGTATTTT. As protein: CASSLTSAYTDTQYF.